The 14 T cell receptor beta chains listed next were all sequenced from one sample in a study. TCRdb itself ran the RT-PCR reads through MiXCR, one entry per CDR3 protein. In the table there are about 680,000 distinct CDR3 sequences, approximately 15% of which are singletons. The sequencing sample was made of memory CD4+ T cells from blood. The receptors were gathered from a female donor in good health, serving as a healthy control.

In this sample, this clonotype turned up a few times. The rearrangement joins TRBV5-1 to TRBJ2-7, with a tentative D call TRBD1 (6 bases). The CDR3 is made up of 16 amino acids. V was clipped by 0 bases and J by 3 bases, with 16 bases between them. Germline V gives CDR1 SGHRS, CDR2 YFSETQ. In nucleotides, the CDR3 is TGCGCCAGCAGCTTGGCGCCCGCAGGGGATGGCTACGAGCAGTACTTC. Translating gives CASSLAPAGDGYEQYF. The full variable domain, completed using reference TRBV5-1 and TRBJ2-7, is KAGVTQTPRYLIKTRGQQVTLSCSPISGHRSVSWYQQTPGQGLQFLFEYFSETQRNKGNFPGRFSGRQFSNSRSEMNVSTLELGDSALYLCASSLAPAGDGYEQYFGPGTRLTVT.

This clonotype was seen a handful of times. CDR3 sequence: CASSYQSRSGIHTGELFF. The CDR3, as DNA: TGTGCCAGCAGTTACCAATCCCGTTCGGGGATCCACACCGGGGAGCTGTTTTTT. This chain connects TRBV6-2 or TRBV6-3 to TRBJ2-2, with a weak D call TRBD2 (5 bases). Trimming pared 2 bases from V and 3 bases from J, leaving 19 bases between. Looked up from germline, CDR1 is MNHEY and CDR2 is SVGEGT. The CDR3 totals 18 residues.

This clonotype was recorded many times. The rearrangement joins TRBV29-1 to TRBJ1-5, with D unclear. The CDR3 length is 15 residues. CDR1 is SQVTM, CDR2 ANQGSEA, per germline. Trimming removed 5 bases from V and 2 bases from J, with 16 bases in between. The CDR3 spells CSVSSGFLGNQPQHF. The CDR3 DNA sequence: TGCAGCGTTTCTTCGGGATTTTTGGGCAATCAGCCCCAGCATTTT.

Ten or more counts support this clonotype. V gene TRBV12-3 or TRBV12-4 combines with J gene TRBJ2-3; possibly TRBD1 for D (5 bases). This CDR3 comprises 14 residues. V lost 5 bases and J 4 bases, leaving 13 bases between the germline ends. CDR3 coding DNA: TGTGCCAGCAGTCCGCGAAGGGGCGCAGATACGCAGTATTTT. Its protein is CASSPRRGADTQYF.

This clonotype was seen at least ten times. V usage is TRBV6-2 or TRBV6-3 and J usage is TRBJ1-5; D not certain. There are 14 residues in the CDR3. The V gene lost 2 bases and the J gene lost 7 bases, with 12 bases spanning the gap. Germline values: CDR1 MNHEY, CDR2 SVGEGT. The CDR3 DNA reads TGTGCCAGCAGTTACAGTACCGAAAGGCAGCCCCAGCATTTT. Translated: CASSYSTERQPQHF.

About this clonotype: A much bigger clone sits one base away, suggesting this may be a read error. The V call is TRBV5-5, the J call TRBJ2-3, with D unclear. Germline lookup yields CDR1 SGHKS and CDR2 YYEKEE (reference sequence). The CDR3 is 13 residues long. The CDR3 is CASSSSSLGTQNF. CDR3 DNA sequence: TGTGCCAGCAGCTCCTCTTCCCTGGGTACGCAGAATTTT.

This clonotype showed up just a few times. The rearrangement uses TRBV10-3 and TRBJ2-1, with TRBD1 matching 8 bases. V gave up 10 bases and J gave up 0 bases; unmatched junction bases: 8. In germline, CDR1 is ENHRY, CDR2 SYGVKD. The CDR3 runs 15 residues. CDR3 sequence (DNA): TGTGCCACCGTCCCAGGGGGCCCCTCCTACAATGAGCAGTTCTTC. Amino acids: CATVPGGPSYNEQFF.

This clonotype was observed a handful of times. This chain joins TRBV12-3 or TRBV12-4 and TRBJ1-4; D unresolved. The V gene lost 7 bases and the J gene lost 0 bases, with 6 bases spanning the gap. The CDR3 spans 13 residues. CDR3 in amino acids: CASTRSTNEKLFF. In DNA, the CDR3 is TGTGCCAGCACGAGATCAACTAATGAAAAACTGTTTTTT.

This clonotype was recorded many times. This chain uses TRBV4-2 with TRBJ2-1, with 9 nucleotides matching TRBD2. Germline V CDR1 and CDR2: LGHNA, YNFKEQ. V lost 4 bases, J lost 10 bases, and 14 bases stayed unmatched. CDR3 size: 16 residues. The CDR3 nucleotides are TGTGCCAGCAGCCCCCGGGATCTAGCGGGAACTTCAGAGCAGTTCTTC. Translation gives CASSPRDLAGTSEQFF.

This clonotype showed up many times. In nucleotides, the CDR3 is TGTGCCAGCAGCTTAAACGCGGCTCAGGGAGGCTTTGAAGCTTTCTTT. Encoded protein: CASSLNAAQGGFEAFF. V usage is TRBV7-2 and J usage is TRBJ1-1; possibly TRBD1 for D (5 bases). This CDR3 is built from 16 residues. The ends were cut back, 2 bases at V and 7 bases at J, with 20 bases in the middle. Germline CDR1 is SGHTA and CDR2 is FQGNSA. Supplemented by reference TRBV7-2 and TRBJ1-1, the full variable domain reads GAGVSQSPSNKVTEKGKDVELRCDPISGHTALYWYRQSLGQGLEFLIYFQGNSAPDKSGLPSDRFSAERTGGSVSTLTIQRTQQEDSAVYLCASSLNAAQGGFEAFFGQGTRLTVV.

This chain connects TRBV7-9 to TRBJ1-1; no clear D gene. Germline V gene sequence: CDR1 SEHNR, CDR2 FQNEAQ (reference sequence). The CDR3 length is 15 residues. V was cut by 4 bases and J by 1 base, with 13 bases left in between. The CDR3 DNA reads TGTGCCAGCAGCTCGAGGACGGGCCAGAACACTGAAGCTTTCTTT. Its protein is CASSSRTGQNTEAFF.

This clonotype was recorded a few times. The chain joins TRBV7-2 to TRBJ2-7, with 10 bases fitting TRBD2. J was trimmed by 4 bases and V by 6 bases; bases with no gene match: 9. Germline assignment: CDR1 SGHTA and CDR2 FQGNSA. The CDR3 has 15 amino acids. The CDR3 DNA is TGTGCCAGCAGAACAGGGGCTAGCGGGAGTTACGAGCAGTACTTC. Protein product: CASRTGASGSYEQYF.

V usage is TRBV20-1 and J usage is TRBJ2-7, with D possibly matching TRBD2 (5 bases). The CDR3 is 14 residues long. Germline CDR1 is DFQATT and CDR2 is SNEGSKA (reference sequence). The V gene lost 3 bases and the J gene lost 0 bases, with 12 bases spanning the gap. This CDR3 is CSASWPGSSYEQYF. The CDR3 coding sequence is TGCAGTGCTAGTTGGCCGGGGTCCTCCTACGAGCAGTACTTC.

This clonotype has ten or more counts. The rearrangement uses TRBV12-3 or TRBV12-4 and TRBJ2-1, with 8 bases identical to TRBD1. The CDR3 spans 15 residues. The V segment lost 5 bases and the J segment 7 bases; nucleotides outside the gene matches: 10. The CDR3: CASSARDRQGNEQFF. The CDR3 DNA reads TGTGCCAGCAGTGCCCGGGACAGGCAAGGGAATGAGCAGTTCTTC.